One and the same sample provided the 18 T cell receptor beta chains below, sequenced in a study of CD8 T cells in Susac syndrome. The RNA, about 0.45 to 1 ug, was put through reverse transcription using random hexamers. TCRdb re-derived calls from the immunoSEQ multiplex PCR reads in MiXCR, one entry per CDR3 protein. This table holds around 100,000 distinct CDR3 sequences, around 96% found once. The specimen sequenced was CD8+ T cells from PBMCs. These receptors all stem from a human donor with Susac syndrome.

The chain carries TRBV4-1 and TRBJ1-2, with 8 bases identical to TRBD1. Germline V CDR1 and CDR2: MGHRA, YSYEKL. This CDR3 has 17 residues. The J segment lost 7 bases and the V segment lost 0 bases, leaving 13 bases of the junction unmatched. The chain's CDR3 is CASSQDLWTGSSSGYTF. The CDR3 DNA is TGCGCCAGCAGCCAAGATCTCTGGACAGGGAGTTCTTCTGGCTACACCTTC.

The rearrangement links TRBV12-3 or TRBV12-4 to TRBJ2-6; 9 bases are a match to TRBD1. V lost 3 bases to trimming and J lost 4 bases; unmatched junction nucleotides: 10. CDR3 length equals 18 residues. The CDR3 coding sequence is TGTGCCAGCAGTTTGTGGGTACAGGGGGCTTCCGGGGCCAACGTCCTGACTTTC. This translates into CASSLWVQGASGANVLTF.

Written as DNA, the CDR3 is TGTGCCAGCAGTTTCCGCTGGACTCACCACACTGAAGCTTTCTTT. Residues: CASSFRWTHHTEAFF. This rearrangement joins TRBV28 to TRBJ1-1; D remains ambiguous. Deletions cut 3 bases from V and 3 bases from J, with 14 bases between. The CDR3 has 15 residues. Germline values: CDR1 MDHEN, CDR2 SYDVKM.

The gene calls are TRBV7-9 and TRBJ2-1; D gene uncertain. The V end lost 0 bases, the J end lost 4 bases, and 13 bases lay between the germline ends. Germline V lookup: CDR1 SEHNR, CDR2 FQNEAQ (reference sequence). The CDR3 length is 16 residues. This CDR3 reads CASSLAPRGDYNEQFF. The CDR3 coding sequence is TGTGCCAGCAGCTTAGCCCCGCGTGGGGATTACAATGAGCAGTTCTTC.

The chain uses TRBV12-3 or TRBV12-4 and TRBJ2-7; 7 bases are a match to TRBD1. The CDR3 runs to 14 residues. V dropped 4 bases and J dropped 2; count of bases not matched to a gene: 5. CDR3 region: CASSSGTAPYEQYF. The DNA of the CDR3 is TGTGCCAGCAGTTCCGGGACAGCTCCCTACGAGCAGTACTTC.

This chain joins TRBV27 and TRBJ2-1; D call uncertain. CDR1 is MNHEY, CDR2 SMNVEV, per germline (reference sequence). V lost 2 bases and J lost 4, with 12 bases in between. The CDR3 consists of 15 residues. The CDR3 sequence is CASSLKPSGYNEQFF. Written as DNA, the CDR3 is TGTGCCAGCAGTTTAAAGCCCTCTGGATACAATGAGCAGTTCTTC.

In its sample, this clonotype was seen once. The chain carries TRBV9 and TRBJ2-1; no clear D. Germline V gene sequence: CDR1 SGDLS, CDR2 YYNGEE. Trimming stripped 3 bases from V and 8 bases from J, with 6 bases between. CDR3 length: 11 amino acids. The CDR3 DNA reads TGTGCCAGCAGCGGCGGCTATGAGCAGTTCTTC. Residues: CASSGGYEQFF.

The chain couples TRBV2 to TRBJ2-3, with a weak D call TRBD2 (5 bases). The V end was cut by 6 bases, the J end by 3 bases, with 10 bases between. The CDR3 is made up of 13 amino acids. CDR1 SNHLY and CDR2 FYNNEI come from the germline V gene. In DNA form, the CDR3 reads TGTGCCAGCAGCCCCGGGGTTACAGATACGCAGTATTTT. As protein: CASSPGVTDTQYF.

The rearrangement uses TRBV5-4 and TRBJ2-5; D may be TRBD2 (6 bases). V was cut by 0 bases and J by 5 bases, with 11 bases left in between. The CDR3 covers 14 residues. Germline V gene sequence: CDR1 SGHNT, CDR2 YYREEE (reference sequence). For the CDR3, the DNA is TGTGCCAGCAGCTTGGCAGCGGGCGGGGAGACCCAGTACTTC. This sequence encodes CASSLAAGGETQYF.

This rearrangement joins TRBV2 to TRBJ2-3; 16 nucleotides align to TRBD2. The CDR3 runs to 16 residues. V lost 4 bases to trimming and J lost 4 bases; unmatched junction nucleotides: 2. Germline CDR1 SNHLY, CDR2 FYNNEI. Written as DNA, the CDR3 is TGTGCCAGCAGTGGGGGACTAGCGGGGGGGCCAGATACGCAGTATTTT. Translation gives CASSGGLAGGPDTQYF.

The chain joins TRBV2 to TRBJ2-7; a weak D match, TRBD2 (6 bases). Per the germline V gene, CDR1 is SNHLY and CDR2 is FYNNEI. This CDR3 spans 13 amino acids. Trimming left V 8 bases short and J 0 bases short, with 11 bases between. The CDR3 bases are TGTGCCAGCCGGGACTCAAACTCCTACGAGCAGTACTTC. Translating gives CASRDSNSYEQYF. The complete variable domain, with remaining parts taken from reference TRBV2 and TRBJ2-7, reads EPEVTQTPSHQVTQMGQEVILRCVPISNHLYFYWYRQILGQKVEFLVSFYNNEISEKSEIFDDQFSVERPDGSNFTLKIRSTKLEDSAMYFCASRDSNSYEQYFGPGTRLTVT.

The rearrangement links TRBV24-1 to TRBJ2-2; possibly TRBD1 for D (6 bases). CDR1 KGHDR and CDR2 SFDVKD come from the germline V gene. V was shortened by 3 bases and J by 1 base, with 14 bases between the two germline ends. The CDR3 spans 17 residues. The CDR3 DNA is TGTGCCACCAGTGATACGACTGGACAGCGGAACACCGGGGAGCTGTTTTTT. Translating gives CATSDTTGQRNTGELFF.

This clonotype has just one count. The chain is built from TRBV20-1 and TRBJ2-7, with 9 bases fitting TRBD1. With 6 bases clipped from V and 9 bases from J, the junction kept 12 bases outside the gene matches. The CDR3 consists of 13 residues. Germline CDR1 is DFQATT and CDR2 is SNEGSKA (reference sequence). In DNA, the CDR3 is TGCAGTGCCACCCCCGGGACAGGGATTGCGCAGTACTTC. This encodes CSATPGTGIAQYF.

The chain employs TRBV12-3 or TRBV12-4 and TRBJ2-5; 8 bases align to TRBD1. The CDR3 contains 15 residues. Trimming took 6 bases from V and 5 from J; bases not matched to a gene: 11. The CDR3 DNA sequence: TGTGCCAGCAGAAACGGACAGGGAGGTCGGGAGACCCAGTACTTC. It codes for CASRNGQGGRETQYF.

The chain carries TRBV7-6 and TRBJ2-7, with 7 bases that match TRBD1. V trimming: 0 bases; J trimming: 7 bases; junction bases outside the gene matches: 12. The CDR3 totals 16 residues. The germline V gene has CDR1 SGHVS and CDR2 FNYEAQ. The CDR3 region has the DNA TGTGCCAGCAGCTTAGCCTTAAAGACAGGGCCAGGGGAGCAGTACTTC. Protein product: CASSLALKTGPGEQYF.

The chain joins TRBV29-1 to TRBJ1-2; 9 bases match TRBD1. CDR3 length: 15 residues. Trimming at V came to 2 bases and at J to 0 bases, leaving 4 bases not matched to a gene. In germline, CDR1 is SQVTM, CDR2 ANQGSEA. CDR3 residues: CSVESGQGANYGYTF. The DNA for the CDR3 is TGCAGCGTTGAATCGGGACAGGGAGCTAACTATGGCTACACCTTC.

The chain employs TRBV9 and TRBJ1-2; TRBD1 matches 9 bases. Per the germline V gene, CDR1 is SGDLS and CDR2 is YYNGEE. This CDR3 has 14 amino acids. Germline trimming cut 4 bases from V and 4 bases from J; bases unmatched to any gene: 5. In nucleotides, the CDR3 is TGTGCCAGCAGCCCACAGGGGGCTCGCTATGGCTACACCTTC. The encoded protein is CASSPQGARYGYTF. Full variable domain (remainder filled in from reference TRBV9 and TRBJ1-2): DSGVTQTPKHLITATGQRVTLRCSPRSGDLSVYWYQQSLDQGLQFLIQYYNGEERAKGNILERFSAQQFPDLHSELNLSSLELGDSALYFCASSPQGARYGYTFGSGTRLTVV.

The chain links TRBV9 to TRBJ2-6; D is unresolved. Germline CDR1 and CDR2: SGDLS and YYNGEE. Trimming took off 0 bases at V and 0 bases at J, with 10 bases between the two ends. The CDR3 covers 17 residues. Here the CDR3 DNA reads TGTGCCAGCAGCGTAGGGGCAGACATCTCTGGGGCCAACGTCCTGACTTTC. It specifies CASSVGADISGANVLTF.